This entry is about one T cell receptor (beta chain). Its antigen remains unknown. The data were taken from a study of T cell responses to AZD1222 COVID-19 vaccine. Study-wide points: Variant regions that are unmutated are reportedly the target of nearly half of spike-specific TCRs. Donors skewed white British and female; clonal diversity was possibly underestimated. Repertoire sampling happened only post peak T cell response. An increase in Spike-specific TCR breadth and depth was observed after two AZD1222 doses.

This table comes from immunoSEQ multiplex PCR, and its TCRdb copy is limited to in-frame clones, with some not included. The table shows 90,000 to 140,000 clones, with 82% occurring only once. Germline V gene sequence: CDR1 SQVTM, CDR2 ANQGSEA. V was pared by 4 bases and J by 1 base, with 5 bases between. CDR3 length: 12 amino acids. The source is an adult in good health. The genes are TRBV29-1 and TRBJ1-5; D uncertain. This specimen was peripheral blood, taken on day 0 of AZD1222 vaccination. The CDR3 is CSVVDSNQPQHF. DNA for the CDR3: TGCAGCGTTGTGGACAGCAATCAGCCCCAGCATTTT.